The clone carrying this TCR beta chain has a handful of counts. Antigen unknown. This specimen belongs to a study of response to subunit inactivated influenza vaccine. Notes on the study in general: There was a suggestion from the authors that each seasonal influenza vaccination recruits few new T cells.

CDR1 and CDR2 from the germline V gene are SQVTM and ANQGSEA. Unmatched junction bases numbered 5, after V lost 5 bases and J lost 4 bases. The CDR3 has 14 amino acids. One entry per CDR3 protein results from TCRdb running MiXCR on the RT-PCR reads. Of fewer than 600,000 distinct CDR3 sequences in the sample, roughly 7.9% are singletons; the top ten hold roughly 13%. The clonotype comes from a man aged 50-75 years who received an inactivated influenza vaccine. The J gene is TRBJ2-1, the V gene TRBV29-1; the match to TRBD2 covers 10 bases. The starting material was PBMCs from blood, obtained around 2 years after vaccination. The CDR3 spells CSVILAGAYNEQFF. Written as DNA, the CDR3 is TGCAGCGTTATCCTAGCGGGGGCTTACAATGAGCAGTTCTTC.